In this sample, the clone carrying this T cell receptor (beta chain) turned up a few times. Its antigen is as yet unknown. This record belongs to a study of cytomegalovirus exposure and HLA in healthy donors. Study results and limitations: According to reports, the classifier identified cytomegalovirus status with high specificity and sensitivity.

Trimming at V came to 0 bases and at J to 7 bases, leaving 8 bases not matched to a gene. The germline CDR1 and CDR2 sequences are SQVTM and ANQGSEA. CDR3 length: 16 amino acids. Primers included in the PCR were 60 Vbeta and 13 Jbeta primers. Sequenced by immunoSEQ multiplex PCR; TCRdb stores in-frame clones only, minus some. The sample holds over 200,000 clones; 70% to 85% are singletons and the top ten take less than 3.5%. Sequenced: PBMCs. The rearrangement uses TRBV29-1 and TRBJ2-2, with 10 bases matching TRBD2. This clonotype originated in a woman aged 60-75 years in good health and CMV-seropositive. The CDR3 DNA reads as TGCAGCGTTGAAGATGGTCTAGCGGGAGTCGGCGGGGAGCTGTTTTTT. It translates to CSVEDGLAGVGGELFF.